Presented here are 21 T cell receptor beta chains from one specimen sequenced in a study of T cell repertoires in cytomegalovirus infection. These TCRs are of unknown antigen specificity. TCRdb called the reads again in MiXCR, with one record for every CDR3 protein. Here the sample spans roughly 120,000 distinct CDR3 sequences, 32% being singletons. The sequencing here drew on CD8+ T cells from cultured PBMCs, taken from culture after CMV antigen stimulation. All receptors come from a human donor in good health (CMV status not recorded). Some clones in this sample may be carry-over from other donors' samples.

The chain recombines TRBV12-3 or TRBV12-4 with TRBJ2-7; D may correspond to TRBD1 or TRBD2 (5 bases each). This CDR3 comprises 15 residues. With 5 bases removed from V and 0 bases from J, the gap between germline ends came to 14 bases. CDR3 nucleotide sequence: TGTGCCAGCAGTCGGGACCTCATGAGCTCCTACGAGCAGTACTTC. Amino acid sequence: CASSRDLMSSYEQYF.

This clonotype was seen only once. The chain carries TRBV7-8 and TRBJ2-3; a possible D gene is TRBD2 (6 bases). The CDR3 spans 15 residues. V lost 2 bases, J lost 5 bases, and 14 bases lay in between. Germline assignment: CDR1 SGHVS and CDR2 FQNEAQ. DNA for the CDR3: TGTGCCAGCAGCTTAAATCCAGCGGAGGGAGATACGCAGTATTTT. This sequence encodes CASSLNPAEGDTQYF.

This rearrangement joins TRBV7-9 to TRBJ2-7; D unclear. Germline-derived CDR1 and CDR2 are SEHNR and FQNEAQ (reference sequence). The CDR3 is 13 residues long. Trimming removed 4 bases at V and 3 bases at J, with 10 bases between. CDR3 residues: CASSSEIFYEQYF. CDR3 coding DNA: TGTGCCAGCAGCTCAGAGATATTCTACGAGCAGTACTTC.

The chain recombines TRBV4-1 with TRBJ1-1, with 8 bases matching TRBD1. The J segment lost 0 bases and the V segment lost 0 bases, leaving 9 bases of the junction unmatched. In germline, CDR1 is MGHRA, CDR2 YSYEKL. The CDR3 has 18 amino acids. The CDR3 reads CASSQDAAGGSVNTEAFF. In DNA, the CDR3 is TGCGCCAGCAGCCAAGATGCGGCAGGGGGCTCGGTGAACACTGAAGCTTTCTTT.

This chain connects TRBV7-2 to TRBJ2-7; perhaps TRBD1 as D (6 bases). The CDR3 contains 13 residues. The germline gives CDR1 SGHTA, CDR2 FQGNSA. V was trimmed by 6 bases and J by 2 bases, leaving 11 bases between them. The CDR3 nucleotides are TGTGCCAGCAGTAACAGGGCCCCCTACGAGCAGTACTTC. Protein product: CASSNRAPYEQYF.

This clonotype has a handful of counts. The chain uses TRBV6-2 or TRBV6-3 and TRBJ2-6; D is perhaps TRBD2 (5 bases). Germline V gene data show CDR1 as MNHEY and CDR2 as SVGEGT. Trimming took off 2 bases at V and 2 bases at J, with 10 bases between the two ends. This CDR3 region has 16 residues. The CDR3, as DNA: TGTGCCAGCAGTTACGGGTTCGGGGCTGGGGCCAACGTCCTGACTTTC. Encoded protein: CASSYGFGAGANVLTF.

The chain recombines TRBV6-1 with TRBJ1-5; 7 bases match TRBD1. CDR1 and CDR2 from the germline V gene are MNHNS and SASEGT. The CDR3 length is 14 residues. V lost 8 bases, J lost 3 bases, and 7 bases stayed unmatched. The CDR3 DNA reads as TGTGCCAGCCGAGTACAGGGGAACAATCAGCCCCAGCATTTT. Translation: CASRVQGNNQPQHF.

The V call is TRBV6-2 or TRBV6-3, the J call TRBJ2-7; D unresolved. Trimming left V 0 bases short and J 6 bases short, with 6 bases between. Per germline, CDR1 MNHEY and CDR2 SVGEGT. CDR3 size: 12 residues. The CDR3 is CASSYSWGEQYF. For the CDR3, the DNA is TGTGCCAGCAGTTACTCGTGGGGCGAGCAGTACTTC.

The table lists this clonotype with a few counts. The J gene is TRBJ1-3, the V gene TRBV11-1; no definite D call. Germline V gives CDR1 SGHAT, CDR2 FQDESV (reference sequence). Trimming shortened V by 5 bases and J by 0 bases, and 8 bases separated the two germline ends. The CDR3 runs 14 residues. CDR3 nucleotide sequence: TGTGCCAGCAGCCGGTGGGGCTCTGGAAACACCATATATTTT. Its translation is CASSRWGSGNTIYF.

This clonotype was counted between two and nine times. The CDR3 reads CASSHYAGGNEQYF. Written as DNA, the CDR3 is TGCGCCAGCAGCCATTATGCAGGGGGAAACGAGCAGTACTTC. The J gene is TRBJ2-7, the V gene TRBV4-1; 7 bases map to TRBD1. Germline V gene lookup returns CDR1 MGHRA and CDR2 YSYEKL. The CDR3 runs to 14 residues. V gave up 3 bases and J gave up 5 bases; unmatched junction bases: 7.

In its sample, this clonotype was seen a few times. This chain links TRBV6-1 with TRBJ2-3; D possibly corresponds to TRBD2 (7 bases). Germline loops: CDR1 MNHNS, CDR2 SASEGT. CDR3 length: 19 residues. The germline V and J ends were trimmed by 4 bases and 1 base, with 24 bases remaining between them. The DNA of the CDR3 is TGTGCCAGCAGTGGGCTCCGAACGGGGGGCCCTTCGCGCACAGATACGCAGTATTTT. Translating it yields CASSGLRTGGPSRTDTQYF.

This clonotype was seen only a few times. The CDR3 loop reads CASRLRTVNTEAFF. The CDR3 DNA reads TGTGCCAGCAGACTCAGGACCGTGAACACTGAAGCTTTCTTT. The chain recombines TRBV5-5 with TRBJ1-1; no clear D. Trimming shortened V by 5 bases and J by 0 bases, and 11 bases separated the two germline ends. CDR3 length: 14 residues. Germline V gene sequence: CDR1 SGHKS, CDR2 YYEKEE (reference sequence).

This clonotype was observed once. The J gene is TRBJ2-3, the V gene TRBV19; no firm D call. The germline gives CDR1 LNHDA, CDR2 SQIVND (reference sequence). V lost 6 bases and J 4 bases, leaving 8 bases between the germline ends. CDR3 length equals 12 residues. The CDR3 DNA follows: TGTGCCAGTAGCCGCAGCGCAGATACGCAGTATTTT. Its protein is CASSRSADTQYF.

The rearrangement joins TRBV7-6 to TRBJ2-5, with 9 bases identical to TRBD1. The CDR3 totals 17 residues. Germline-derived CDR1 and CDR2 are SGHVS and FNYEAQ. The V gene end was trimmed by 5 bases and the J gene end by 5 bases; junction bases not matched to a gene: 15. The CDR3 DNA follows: TGTGCCAGCAGCACCAATCGACAGGGGGGGTCATGGGAGACCCAGTACTTC. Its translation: CASSTNRQGGSWETQYF.

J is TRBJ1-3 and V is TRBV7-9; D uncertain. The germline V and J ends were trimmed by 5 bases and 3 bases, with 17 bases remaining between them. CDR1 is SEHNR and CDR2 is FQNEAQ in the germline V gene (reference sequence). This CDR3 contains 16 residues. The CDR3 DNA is TGTGCCAGCAGCCGGAGGACTACTAAGAGTGGAAACACCATATATTTT. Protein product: CASSRRTTKSGNTIYF.

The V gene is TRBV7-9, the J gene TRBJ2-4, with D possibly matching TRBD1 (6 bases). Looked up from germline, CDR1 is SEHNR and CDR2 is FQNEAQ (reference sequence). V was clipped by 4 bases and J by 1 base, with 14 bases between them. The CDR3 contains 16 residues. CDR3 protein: CASSSIQGSAKNIQYF. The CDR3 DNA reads TGTGCCAGCAGCTCCATACAGGGTTCGGCCAAAAACATTCAGTACTTC.

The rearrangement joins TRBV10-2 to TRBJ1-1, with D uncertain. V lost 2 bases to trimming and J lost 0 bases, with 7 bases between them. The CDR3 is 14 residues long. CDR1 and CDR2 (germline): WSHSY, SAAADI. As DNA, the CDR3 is TGCGCCAGCAGTGAGACGGCACTGAACACTGAAGCTTTCTTT. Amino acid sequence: CASSETALNTEAFF.

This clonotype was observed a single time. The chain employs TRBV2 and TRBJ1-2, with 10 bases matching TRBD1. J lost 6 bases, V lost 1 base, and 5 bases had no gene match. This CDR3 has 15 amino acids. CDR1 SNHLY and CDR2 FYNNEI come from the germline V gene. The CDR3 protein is CASSEGVGQGDGYTF. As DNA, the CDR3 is TGTGCCAGCAGTGAAGGTGTAGGACAGGGGGATGGCTACACCTTC. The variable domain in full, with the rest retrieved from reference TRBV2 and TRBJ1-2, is EPEVTQTPSHQVTQMGQEVILRCVPISNHLYFYWYRQILGQKVEFLVSFYNNEISEKSEIFDDQFSVERPDGSNFTLKIRSTKLEDSAMYFCASSEGVGQGDGYTFGSGTRLTVV.

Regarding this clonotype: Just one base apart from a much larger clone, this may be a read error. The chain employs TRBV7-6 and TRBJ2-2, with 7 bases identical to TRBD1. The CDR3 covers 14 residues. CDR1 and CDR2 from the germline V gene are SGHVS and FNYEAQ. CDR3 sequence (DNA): TGTTCCAGCAGCACGACAGGGAGCACCGGGGAGCTGTTTTTT. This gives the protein CSSSTTGSTGELFF. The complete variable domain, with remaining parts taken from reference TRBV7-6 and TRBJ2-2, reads GAGVSQSPRYKVTKRGQDVALRCDPISGHVSLYWYRQALGQGPEFLTYFNYEAQQDKSGLPNDRFSAERPEGSISTLTIQRTEQRDSAMYRCSSSTTGSTGELFFGEGSRLTVL.

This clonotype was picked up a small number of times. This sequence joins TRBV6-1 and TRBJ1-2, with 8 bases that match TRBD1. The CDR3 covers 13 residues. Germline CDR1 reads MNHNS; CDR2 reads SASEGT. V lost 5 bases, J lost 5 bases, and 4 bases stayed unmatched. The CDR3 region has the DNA TGTGCCAGCAGTCGGACAGGGTCATATGGCTACACCTTC. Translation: CASSRTGSYGYTF.

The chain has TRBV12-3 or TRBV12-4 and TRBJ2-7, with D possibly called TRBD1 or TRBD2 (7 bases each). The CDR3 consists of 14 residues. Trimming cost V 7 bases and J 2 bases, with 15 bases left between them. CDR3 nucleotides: TGTGCCAGCACCCAGGGGGGGTCTGCCTACGAGCAGTACTTC. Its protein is CASTQGGSAYEQYF.